The rows below give T cell receptor beta chains drawn from one sample of a study of cytomegalovirus exposure and HLA in healthy donors. TCRdb's copy holds only in-frame clones and misses some; the assay was immunoSEQ multiplex PCR. The sample holds 150,000 to 250,000 clones, roughly 77% seen once. Sequencing used PBMCs. These receptors came from a woman aged 25 to 45 in good health and CMV-seronegative. Both conserved end residues are part of each CDR3. D genes are given only for firm matches. Not every row has a clone size; where given, it reads once, few, many or a size class.

j_call: TRBJ2-7
v_call: TRBV5-1
clone_size: -
d_call: TRBD2
cdr3_aa: CASSPETGTSGRREQYF
cdr3_nt: TGCGCCAGCAGCCCGGAGACCGGGACTAGCGGGAGACGGGAGCAGTACTTC

j_call: TRBJ1-2
v_call: TRBV5-1
clone_size: once
d_call: TRBD1
cdr3_aa: CASSSGTGTNYGYTF
cdr3_nt: TGCGCCAGCAGCTCGGGGACAGGAACTAACTATGGCTACACCTTC

j_call: TRBJ2-7
v_call: TRBV5-1
clone_size: -
d_call: -
cdr3_aa: CASSPRDFLYEQYF
cdr3_nt: TGCGCCAGCAGCCCCCGGGACTTCCTCTACGAGCAGTACTTC

j_call: TRBJ1-2
v_call: TRBV30
clone_size: -
d_call: TRBD1
cdr3_aa: CAWSVTGTARNYGYTF
cdr3_nt: TGTGCCTGGAGTGTAACCGGGACAGCTCGGAACTATGGCTACACCTTC

j_call: TRBJ1-2
v_call: TRBV29-1
clone_size: -
d_call: -
cdr3_aa: CSAGQSDGYTF
cdr3_nt: TGCAGCGCAGGACAGTCCGATGGCTACACCTTC

j_call: TRBJ2-2
v_call: TRBV16
clone_size: -
d_call: -
cdr3_aa: CASSLQNTGELFF
cdr3_nt: TGTGCCAGCAGCCTACAAAACACCGGGGAGCTGTTTTTT

j_call: TRBJ2-5
v_call: TRBV5-1
clone_size: -
d_call: TRBD1
cdr3_aa: CASSERDRQETQYF
cdr3_nt: TGCGCCAGCAGCGAACGGGACAGACAAGAGACCCAGTACTTC

j_call: TRBJ2-1
v_call: TRBV9
clone_size: -
d_call: TRBD1
cdr3_aa: CASSGDRLLPFSYNEQFF
cdr3_nt: TGTGCCAGCAGCGGGGACAGGCTTTTACCTTTCTCCTACAATGAGCAGTTCTTC

j_call: TRBJ1-5
v_call: TRBV6-1
clone_size: -
d_call: -
cdr3_aa: CASSVAPVNQPQHF
cdr3_nt: TGTGCCAGCAGTGTAGCCCCAGTCAATCAGCCCCAGCATTTT

j_call: TRBJ2-7
v_call: TRBV27
clone_size: -
d_call: TRBD2
cdr3_aa: CASSSYPGGPGGEQYF
cdr3_nt: TGTGCCAGCAGTTCATACCCCGGAGGGCCGGGAGGCGAGCAGTACTTC

j_call: TRBJ1-1
v_call: TRBV10-3
clone_size: -
d_call: TRBD1
cdr3_aa: CAISETGGRTEAFF
cdr3_nt: TGTGCCATCAGTGAGACAGGGGGCCGCACTGAAGCTTTCTTT

j_call: TRBJ1-1
v_call: TRBV14
clone_size: -
d_call: -
cdr3_aa: CATARGRNTEAFF
cdr3_nt: TGTGCCACCGCGCGGGGGAGGAACACTGAAGCTTTCTTT

j_call: TRBJ2-5
v_call: TRBV5-1
clone_size: once
d_call: -
cdr3_aa: CASSLGGARGETQYF
cdr3_nt: TGCGCCAGCAGCTTGGGTGGGGCGCGGGGAGAGACCCAGTACTTC

j_call: TRBJ2-1
v_call: TRBV6-1
clone_size: -
d_call: TRBD2
cdr3_aa: CASRTSGVYNEQFF
cdr3_nt: TGTGCCAGCAGGACTAGCGGAGTCTACAATGAGCAGTTCTTC

j_call: TRBJ2-2
v_call: TRBV5-8
clone_size: -
d_call: TRBD1
cdr3_aa: CASSPYRGLLTGELFF
cdr3_nt: TGTGCCAGCAGCCCTTACAGGGGTCTTTTGACCGGGGAGCTGTTTTTT

j_call: TRBJ2-5
v_call: TRBV5-1
clone_size: -
d_call: -
cdr3_aa: CASSLQGSETQYF
cdr3_nt: TGCGCCAGCAGCTTGCAGGGATCCGAGACCCAGTACTTC

j_call: TRBJ2-3
v_call: TRBV7-3
clone_size: -
d_call: TRBD2
cdr3_aa: CASSSSGGISTDTQYF
cdr3_nt: TGTGCCAGCAGCAGTAGCGGGGGCATTAGCACAGATACGCAGTATTTT

j_call: TRBJ2-7
v_call: TRBV30
clone_size: -
d_call: TRBD1
cdr3_aa: CAWSPGTGVHEQYF
cdr3_nt: TGTGCCTGGAGTCCCGGGACAGGGGTCCACGAGCAGTACTTC

j_call: TRBJ1-1
v_call: TRBV14
clone_size: -
d_call: -
cdr3_aa: CASSPHRDTEAFF
cdr3_nt: TGTGCCAGCAGCCCTCACCGAGACACTGAAGCTTTCTTT

j_call: TRBJ2-2
v_call: TRBV18
clone_size: -
d_call: -
cdr3_aa: CASLPTSTGELFF
cdr3_nt: TGTGCCAGCTTACCCACCAGCACCGGGGAGCTGTTTTTT

j_call: TRBJ2-7
v_call: TRBV4-1
clone_size: -
d_call: -
cdr3_aa: CASSQERRAGLALYEQYF
cdr3_nt: TGCGCCAGCAGCCAAGAAAGGAGGGCAGGTCTAGCACTGTACGAGCAGTACTTC

j_call: TRBJ2-1
v_call: TRBV7-3
clone_size: -
d_call: TRBD1
cdr3_aa: CASSLRGTGVYNEQFF
cdr3_nt: TGTGCCAGCAGCTTAAGGGGGACAGGGGTTTACAATGAGCAGTTCTTC

j_call: TRBJ1-1
v_call: TRBV5-6
clone_size: -
d_call: -
cdr3_aa: CASSFPSTKNTEAFF
cdr3_nt: TGTGCCAGCAGCTTCCCGTCTACGAAGAACACTGAAGCTTTCTTT

j_call: TRBJ2-2
v_call: TRBV9
clone_size: few
d_call: TRBD2
cdr3_aa: CASSPVPSGYTGELFF
cdr3_nt: TGTGCCAGCAGCCCAGTACCTAGCGGATACACCGGGGAGCTGTTTTTT

j_call: TRBJ2-1
v_call: TRBV28
clone_size: -
d_call: -
cdr3_aa: CASSRGSSVWQAPKVEQFF
cdr3_nt: TGTGCCAGCAGCCGAGGGTCTAGCGTTTGGCAGGCCCCCAAAGTTGAGCAGTTCTTC

j_call: TRBJ1-1
v_call: TRBV4-1
clone_size: -
d_call: -
cdr3_aa: CASSQGAAPAFF
cdr3_nt: TGCGCCAGCAGCCAAGGTGCGGCGCCGGCTTTCTTT

j_call: TRBJ1-5
v_call: TRBV2
clone_size: few
d_call: -
cdr3_aa: CASSRQGLDQPQHF
cdr3_nt: TGTGCCAGCAGTCGTCAGGGTTTGGATCAGCCCCAGCATTTT

j_call: TRBJ1-1
v_call: TRBV18
clone_size: once
d_call: TRBD1
cdr3_aa: CASSPPGTGWGTEAFF
cdr3_nt: TGTGCCAGCTCACCACCGGGGACAGGCTGGGGCACTGAAGCTTTCTTT

j_call: TRBJ1-6
v_call: TRBV9
clone_size: -
d_call: TRBD1
cdr3_aa: CASSPLDRALTLHF
cdr3_nt: TGTGCCAGCAGCCCTCTGGACAGGGCTTTAACCCTCCACTTT

j_call: TRBJ2-2
v_call: TRBV18
clone_size: -
d_call: TRBD1
cdr3_aa: CASSPRGLGTGELFF
cdr3_nt: TGTGCCAGCTCACCCAGGGGGCTAGGCACCGGGGAGCTGTTTTTT

j_call: TRBJ2-5
v_call: TRBV2
clone_size: few
d_call: -
cdr3_aa: CASVGSAETQYF
cdr3_nt: TGTGCCAGCGTCGGGAGCGCGGAGACCCAGTACTTC

j_call: TRBJ1-2
v_call: TRBV28
clone_size: -
d_call: -
cdr3_aa: CASSFPSGYGYGYTF
cdr3_nt: TGTGCCAGCAGCTTCCCCTCAGGGTACGGCTATGGCTACACCTTC

j_call: TRBJ2-1
v_call: TRBV9
clone_size: -
d_call: TRBD1
cdr3_aa: CASSRAGGGNEQFF
cdr3_nt: TGTGCCAGCAGCAGGGCAGGGGGTGGGAATGAGCAGTTCTTC

j_call: TRBJ2-1
v_call: TRBV5-6
clone_size: -
d_call: -
cdr3_aa: CASSLVGRGVDEQFF
cdr3_nt: TGTGCCAGCAGCTTGGTCGGGCGGGGTGTGGATGAGCAGTTCTTC

j_call: TRBJ1-4
v_call: TRBV23-1
clone_size: -
d_call: -
cdr3_aa: CASSRMTATNEKLFF
cdr3_nt: TGCGCCAGCAGTCGTATGACAGCAACTAATGAAAAACTGTTTTTT

j_call: TRBJ1-1
v_call: TRBV5-1
clone_size: once
d_call: TRBD1
cdr3_aa: CASSLSQGVTEAFF
cdr3_nt: TGCGCCAGCAGCTTGAGCCAGGGGGTCACTGAAGCTTTCTTT

j_call: TRBJ1-1
v_call: TRBV28
clone_size: -
d_call: -
cdr3_aa: CASSNPSLQNTEAFF
cdr3_nt: TGTGCCAGCAGTAACCCATCCTTACAGAACACTGAAGCTTTCTTT

j_call: TRBJ2-7
v_call: TRBV7-2
clone_size: many
d_call: TRBD2
cdr3_aa: CASSEPGGTSSYEQYF
cdr3_nt: TGTGCCAGCAGCGAACCGGGAGGGACGAGCTCCTACGAGCAGTACTTC